Listed here are 30 T cell receptor beta chains from one sample, sequenced in a study of OX40 agonist ivuxolimab in advanced cancers. Method: immunoSEQ multiplex PCR; TCRdb's copy keeps in-frame clones and lacks some. This sample has around 70,000 clones, with 85% to 90% found just once. The sample was CD4+ or CD8+ T cells sorted from blood, taken in a trial of the OX40 agonist ivuxolimab. Every receptor here comes from an adult with an advanced solid tumor such as melanoma, head and neck, liver or kidney cancer.

The rearrangement links TRBV7-9 to TRBJ1-4; no clear D. This CDR3 is built from 12 residues. V lost 3 bases to trimming and J lost 8 bases, with 7 bases between them. In germline, CDR1 is SEHNR, CDR2 FQNEAQ (reference sequence). The CDR3: CASSFYGEKLFF. For the CDR3, the DNA is TGTGCCAGCAGCTTCTACGGCGAAAAACTGTTTTTT.

The V and J genes are TRBV19 and TRBJ2-7; 7 nucleotides line up with TRBD1. With V trimmed by 5 bases and J by 0 bases, 10 bases remained unmatched. Looked up from germline, CDR1 is LNHDA and CDR2 is SQIVND (reference sequence). This CDR3 comprises 16 residues. The chain's CDR3 is CASSSIGGPSSYEQYF. DNA of the CDR3: TGTGCCAGTAGTTCGATAGGGGGCCCCAGCTCCTACGAGCAGTACTTC. Complete variable domain (other parts from reference TRBV19 and TRBJ2-7): DGGITQSPKYLFRKEGQNVTLSCEQNLNHDAMYWYRQDPGQGLRLIYYSQIVNDFQKGDIAEGYSVSREKKESFPLTVTSAQKNPTAFYLCASSSIGGPSSYEQYFGPGTRLTVT.

The gene calls are TRBV19 and TRBJ2-5; D is undetermined. The V gene's germline CDR1 is LNHDA and CDR2 SQIVND (reference sequence). CDR3 size: 12 residues. V lost 5 bases to trimming and J lost 5 bases, with 9 bases between them. The CDR3 loop is CASSSRMETQYF. The DNA of the CDR3 is TGTGCCAGTAGTTCTCGGATGGAGACCCAGTACTTC.

This clone has more than one count but fewer than ten. The chain combines TRBV10-3 with TRBJ2-3; D ambiguous. Germline assignment: CDR1 ENHRY and CDR2 SYGVKD. The CDR3 totals 13 residues. V gave up 6 bases and J gave up 2 bases, with 9 bases separating them. DNA for the CDR3: TGTGCCATCAGCAGGACCATCACAGATACGCAGTATTTT. It translates to CAISRTITDTQYF.

The rearrangement joins TRBV25-1 to TRBJ1-2; 10 bases line up with TRBD1. The CDR3 has 15 amino acids. The germline V gene encodes CDR1 MGHDK and CDR2 SYGVNS. The J segment lost 7 bases and the V segment lost 3 bases, leaving 8 bases of the junction unmatched. The CDR3 is CASSEVRGQGSGYTF. DNA of the CDR3: TGTGCCAGCAGTGAGGTTCGGGGACAGGGGTCTGGCTACACCTTC.

The V and J genes are TRBV5-1 and TRBJ2-3; TRBD2 aligns across 7 bases. CDR3 length: 15 residues. With 4 bases clipped from V and 2 bases from J, the junction kept 7 bases outside the gene matches. The germline V gene encodes CDR1 SGHRS and CDR2 YFSETQ. The CDR3 DNA is TGCGCCAGCAGCCAGGGACTACTACTCACAGATACGCAGTATTTT. Translating gives CASSQGLLLTDTQYF.

This chain uses TRBV27 with TRBJ2-2; D remains ambiguous. Per germline, CDR1 MNHEY and CDR2 SMNVEV (reference sequence). The CDR3 runs 15 residues. V gave up 7 bases and J gave up 5 bases, with 17 bases separating them. The CDR3 loop reads CASTPSPRPTGELFF. The CDR3 DNA reads as TGTGCCAGCACCCCTTCCCCCCGTCCAACCGGGGAGCTGTTTTTT.

The V gene is TRBV6-6, the J gene TRBJ2-3; unclear D gene. The V end was cut by 6 bases, the J end by 4 bases, with 14 bases between. Per the germline V gene, CDR1 is MNHNY and CDR2 is SVGAGI (reference sequence). CDR3 length: 14 amino acids. The DNA for the CDR3 is TGTGCCAGCAGCTCTCCCGCTAACGCAGATACGCAGTATTTT. It yields the protein CASSSPANADTQYF.

The V gene is TRBV2, the J gene TRBJ2-7; tentatively, D is TRBD2 (6 bases). V dropped 1 base and J dropped 4 bases, with 8 bases sitting between them. Germline assignment: CDR1 SNHLY and CDR2 FYNNEI. The CDR3 has 13 amino acids. The CDR3 region has the DNA TGTGCCAGCAGTGAAGGGGGGAGGTACGAGCAGTACTTC. The encoded protein is CASSEGGRYEQYF.

The chain carries TRBV6-6 and TRBJ2-3; the D gene is possibly TRBD2 (6 bases). There are 13 residues in the CDR3. Germline V gives CDR1 MNHNY, CDR2 SVGAGI (reference sequence). V was shortened by 6 bases and J by 2 bases, with 9 bases between the two germline ends. The CDR3 DNA reads as TGTGCCAGCAGCAGACTAGTCACAGATACGCAGTATTTT. Residues: CASSRLVTDTQYF.

The chain links TRBV12-2 to TRBJ2-7; the DNA was not compared with TRBD2, the D call given in the table. TRBV12-2 is termed a pseudogene. The CDR3 runs to 15 residues. Here the CDR3 reads CASRPLAGESYEQYF. CDR3 bases: TGTGCAAGCCGCCCGCTAGCGGGGGAGTCGTACGAGCAGTACTTC.

The V gene is TRBV6-6, the J gene TRBJ1-3; D not resolved. The CDR3 is made up of 13 amino acids. Germline values: CDR1 MNHNY, CDR2 SVGAGI (reference sequence). V lost 8 bases to trimming and J lost 0 bases, with 8 bases between them. The CDR3 region has the DNA TGTGCCAGCGCGTCATCCTCTGGAAACACCATATATTTT. It codes for CASASSSGNTIYF.

The J gene is TRBJ1-5, the V gene TRBV28; D might be TRBD1 (5 bases). CDR1 and CDR2 (germline): MDHEN, SYDVKM. V gave up 3 bases and J gave up 0 bases, with 21 bases separating them. This CDR3 has 19 residues. CDR3 sequence: CASSLPGRMSAYSNQPQHF. CDR3 DNA sequence: TGTGCCAGCAGTTTGCCGGGACGGATGTCGGCGTATAGCAATCAGCCCCAGCATTTT.

The chain joins TRBV6-4 to TRBJ2-7; 13 nucleotides align to TRBD2. CDR1 is MRHNA and CDR2 is SNTAGT in the germline V gene. The CDR3 sequence is 16 residues long. The V segment lost 7 bases and the J segment 3 bases; nucleotides outside the gene matches: 9. This CDR3 is CASKVHGLAGDYEQYF. The CDR3 DNA reads TGTGCCAGCAAGGTCCATGGACTAGCGGGGGACTACGAGCAGTACTTC.

Written as DNA, the CDR3 is TGCGCCAGCAGCGGAGGGACAGTTGCAACTAATGAAAAACTGTTTTTT. Its translation: CASSGGTVATNEKLFF. This chain links TRBV5-1 with TRBJ1-4; TRBD1 matches at 7 bases. Germline CDR1 and CDR2: SGHRS and YFSETQ. The CDR3 is 16 amino acids. Trimming removed 4 bases from V and 0 bases from J; junction bases left unmatched: 6. The whole variable domain, filled in from reference TRBV5-1 and TRBJ1-4, reads KAGVTQTPRYLIKTRGQQVTLSCSPISGHRSVSWYQQTPGQGLQFLFEYFSETQRNKGNFPGRFSGRQFSNSRSEMNVSTLELGDSALYLCASSGGTVATNEKLFFGSGTQLSVL.

This clone was detected only a few times. The V gene is TRBV5-5, the J gene TRBJ2-3; 14 bases line up with TRBD2. The CDR3 has 19 residues. J lost 5 bases, V lost 4 bases, and 15 bases had no gene match. The germline V gene encodes CDR1 SGHKS and CDR2 YYEKEE (reference sequence). The DNA for the CDR3 is TGTGCCAGCAGCCCCGGACTAGCGGGAGGCGGCTTTTGGGGAGATACGCAGTATTTT. Its translation is CASSPGLAGGGFWGDTQYF.

The chain carries TRBV5-5 and TRBJ2-7, with no clear D. CDR3 length: 13 residues. V was clipped by 1 base and J by 0 bases, with 5 bases between them. Germline V lookup: CDR1 SGHKS, CDR2 YYEKEE (reference sequence). The CDR3 spells CASSLHFSYEQYF. The DNA for the CDR3 is TGTGCCAGCAGCTTGCACTTCTCCTACGAGCAGTACTTC.

The chain uses TRBV6-1 and TRBJ2-6; D gene ambiguous. Between the trimmed V and J ends, which lost 6 bases and 2 bases, there was a span of 11 bases. Germline V lookup: CDR1 MNHNS, CDR2 SASEGT. The CDR3 covers 15 residues. The CDR3 region is CASSPVRPGANVLTF. DNA of the CDR3: TGTGCCAGCAGCCCCGTCCGGCCTGGGGCCAACGTCCTGACTTTC.

The V gene is TRBV5-1, the J gene TRBJ1-6; D is possibly TRBD1 (6 bases). V lost 5 bases to trimming and J lost 10 bases, with 19 bases between them. The CDR3 runs 15 residues. Germline loops: CDR1 SGHRS, CDR2 YFSETQ. In DNA form, the CDR3 reads TGCGCCAGCAGACCTTCACAGGGTATAGGATCACCCCTCCACTTT. Its protein is CASRPSQGIGSPLHF.

This chain connects TRBV5-1 to TRBJ2-1; D ambiguous. Trimming pared 2 bases from V and 7 bases from J, leaving 16 bases between. The germline gives CDR1 SGHRS, CDR2 YFSETQ. The CDR3 loop spans 15 amino acids. CDR3 DNA sequence: TGCGCCAGCAGCTTTAGCAACCCCCGAAAGAATGAGCAGTTCTTC. It specifies CASSFSNPRKNEQFF.

The rearrangement links TRBV30 to TRBJ2-7, with TRBD2 matching over 11 bases. In germline, CDR1 is GTSNPN, CDR2 SVGIG (reference sequence). Trimming at V came to 4 bases and at J to 5 bases, leaving 13 bases not matched to a gene. CDR3 length: 16 residues. The CDR3 nucleotides read TGTGCCTGGACTAATGCGATAGCGGGGGGGGGCAACGAGCAGTACTTC. It is translated as CAWTNAIAGGGNEQYF.

This chain uses TRBV11-2 with TRBJ2-7; 10 nucleotides match TRBD1. CDR1 and CDR2 from the germline V gene are SGHAT and FQNNGV. There are 14 residues in the CDR3. V shed 5 bases, J shed 6 bases, and the junction held 7 bases outside the gene matches. The CDR3 coding sequence is TGTGCCAGCAGCCCCGGGGACAGGGGTGTCGAGCAGTACTTC. It codes for CASSPGDRGVEQYF.

In its sample, this clone was seen once. V and J are TRBV6-6 and TRBJ2-7; no firm D call. Germline V CDR1 and CDR2: MNHNY, SVGAGI (reference sequence). CDR3 length equals 16 residues. V was trimmed by 6 bases and J by 4 bases, leaving 22 bases between them. This CDR3 is CASRDGRSLTTYEQYF. The CDR3 DNA is TGTGCCAGCAGGGACGGGCGCTCACTTACGACGTACGAGCAGTACTTC.

V and J are TRBV23-1 and TRBJ1-3; no definite D call. TRBV23-1 is noted as an ORF with a role that remains uncertain. There are 14 residues in the CDR3. Trimming left V 0 bases short and J 0 bases short, with 3 bases between. The CDR3 nucleotides read TGCGCCAGCAGTCAATCGTACTCTGGAAACACCATATATTTT. Protein product: CASSQSYSGNTIYF.

The rearrangement joins TRBV6-5 to TRBJ1-1; no clear D. This CDR3 is 15 amino acids long. In germline, CDR1 is MNHEY, CDR2 SVGAGI. V lost 2 bases and J 0 bases, leaving 10 bases between the germline ends. CDR3: CASSYGGSMNTEAFF. For the CDR3, the DNA is TGTGCCAGCAGTTACGGAGGCTCAATGAACACTGAAGCTTTCTTT.

J is TRBJ1-1 and V is TRBV10-3; D ambiguous. The germline V gene encodes CDR1 ENHRY and CDR2 SYGVKD. CDR3 length: 15 residues. Deletions cut 0 bases from V and 1 base from J, with 9 bases between. The CDR3 DNA sequence: TGTGCCATCAGTGAGTCGAGAGGCCCGAACACTGAAGCTTTCTTT. The encoded protein is CAISESRGPNTEAFF.

The genes are TRBV19 and TRBJ1-4; 12 nucleotides align to TRBD1. Trimming at V came to 6 bases and at J to 6 bases, leaving 11 bases not matched to a gene. The CDR3 runs to 17 residues. In germline, CDR1 is LNHDA, CDR2 SQIVND (reference sequence). The CDR3 spells CASSPGTGGAFHEKLFF. In DNA form, the CDR3 reads TGTGCCAGTAGCCCCGGGACAGGGGGCGCATTTCATGAAAAACTGTTTTTT.

The chain couples TRBV18 to TRBJ2-7; D is unresolved. CDR3 size: 14 residues. Per the germline V gene, CDR1 is KGHSH and CDR2 is LQKENI. Trimming took off 4 bases at V and 2 bases at J, with 12 bases between the two ends. CDR3 nucleotides: TGTGCCAGCTCACGGGAACAGAGGACCTACGAGCAGTACTTC. Protein product: CASSREQRTYEQYF.

Only a few counts were recorded for this clone. The sample has other DNA sequences that encode this CDR3 too. The V gene is TRBV30, the J gene TRBJ1-1; 8 bases match TRBD1. Trimming at V came to 3 bases and at J to 7 bases, leaving 13 bases not matched to a gene. Germline CDR1 is GTSNPN and CDR2 is SVGIG (reference sequence). This CDR3 contains 15 residues. The CDR3 region has the DNA TGTGCCTGGAGCGACCTGAGGACAGGGAGAGATGAAGCTTTCTTT. This translates into CAWSDLRTGRDEAFF. Based on the CDR3 plus reference TRBV30 and TRBJ1-1, the full variable domain is SQTIHQWPATLVQPVGSPLSLECTVEGTSNPNLYWYRQAAGRGLQLLFYSVGIGQISSEVPQNLSASRPQDRQFILSSKKLLLSDSGFYLCAWSDLRTGRDEAFFGQGTRLTVV.

This clone was observed a handful of times. Additional DNA sequences in this sample encode the identical CDR3. This chain joins TRBV7-2 and TRBJ2-5; D not certain. CDR1 is SGHTA and CDR2 is FQGNSA in the germline V gene. There are 12 residues in the CDR3. Trimming stripped 0 bases from V and 4 bases from J, with 3 bases between. The CDR3 spells CASSLAGETQYF. CDR3 nucleotide sequence: TGTGCCAGCAGCTTAGCGGGAGAGACCCAGTACTTC. The full variable domain, completed using reference TRBV7-2 and TRBJ2-5, is GAGVSQSPSNKVTEKGKDVELRCDPISGHTALYWYRQSLGQGLEFLIYFQGNSAPDKSGLPSDRFSAERTGGSVSTLTIQRTQQEDSAVYLCASSLAGETQYFGPGTRLLVL.